Given below is one T cell receptor (beta chain) in context. Its antigen is undetermined. This specimen comes from a study of cytomegalovirus exposure and HLA in healthy donors. Study-level results: 164 TCR beta chains were listed as cytomegalovirus-associated. In vitro work confirmed that three CMV-associated chains recognize CMV antigens. In a later analysis, the majority of CMV-associated beta chains seemingly showed HLA restriction.

The PCR made use of 60 Vbeta and 13 Jbeta primers. Clones were read by immunoSEQ multiplex PCR, and TCRdb kept only the in-frame ones, dropping some. The sample records approximately 150,000 clones, 70% to 80% being singletons. The CDR3 covers 14 residues. CDR1 and CDR2 (germline): SGHTA, FQGNSA. V lost 1 base and J 7 bases, leaving 11 bases between the germline ends. The sample consisted of PBMCs. This clonotype was obtained from a woman aged 35 to 49 in good health and CMV-seropositive. The V gene is TRBV7-2, the J gene TRBJ2-1, with D tentatively TRBD2 (6 bases). CDR3 DNA sequence: TGTGCCAGCAGCTTAGGGGGACTCCCGAATGAGCAGTTCTTC. Residues: CASSLGGLPNEQFF.